A selection of T cell receptor beta chains follows, all from one sample in a study of shared clonotypes between healthy human individuals. Some clones are missing from TCRdb's copy, which holds only in-frame ones; the method was immunoSEQ multiplex PCR. Among around 550,000 clones listed, approximately 95% were seen once. Sequenced sample: naive CD4+ T cells sorted from blood. Receptors were obtained from a woman aged 30 to 39 in good health. CDR3s include the opening cysteine and the closing phenylalanine or tryptophan. Fields, in order: D gene, V gene, J gene, clone size, CDR3 DNA, CDR3 protein. D genes are given only for firm matches. For some rows the clone size is stated as once, few or many, or as a class when expanded; others skip it.

D: .
V: TRBV4-1
J: TRBJ1-2
size: .
DNA: TGCGCCAGCAGCCAAAGAGAGGGTGTGGCCTATGGCTACACCTTC
CDR3: CASSQREGVAYGYTF

D: TRBD2
V: TRBV28
J: TRBJ2-7
size: once
DNA: TGTGCCAGCAGTTTATGGACTAGCGGGAGGTCATCCTACGAGCAGTACTTC
CDR3: CASSLWTSGRSSYEQYF

D: .
V: TRBV6-6
J: TRBJ2-1
size: .
DNA: TGTGCCAGCACGGTGGGAACCTACAATGAGCAGTTCTTC
CDR3: CASTVGTYNEQFF

D: .
V: TRBV4-1
J: TRBJ2-7
size: .
DNA: TGCGCCAGCAGCCAAGCTAAACGGGGCGAGCAGTACTTC
CDR3: CASSQAKRGEQYF

D: .
V: TRBV6-1
J: TRBJ1-2
size: .
DNA: TGTGCCAGCAGTGAAGGTCCGGGGGTAATGAACTATGGCTACACCTTC
CDR3: CASSEGPGVMNYGYTF

D: TRBD1
V: TRBV27
J: TRBJ2-7
size: .
DNA: TGTGCCAGCAGGCCCGCGGGACAGGGGGCGCCCGAGCAGTACTTC
CDR3: CASRPAGQGAPEQYF

D: .
V: TRBV18
J: TRBJ1-4
size: .
DNA: TGTGCCAGCTCACCCAATTCCCAACAGGAAGGAGAAAAACTGTTTTTT
CDR3: CASSPNSQQEGEKLFF

D: .
V: TRBV18
J: TRBJ2-7
size: .
DNA: TGTGCCAGCTCACCACGTTCACAGACCTACGAGCAGTACTTC
CDR3: CASSPRSQTYEQYF

D: .
V: TRBV11-3
J: TRBJ2-7
size: .
DNA: TGTGCCAGCAGCTCGGACGCGGCCGAGCAGTACTTC
CDR3: CASSSDAAEQYF

D: TRBD2
V: TRBV4-1
J: TRBJ2-5
size: .
DNA: TGCGCCAGCAGCAAGGGACTAGCGGGAGCGGAAGAGACCCAGTACTTC
CDR3: CASSKGLAGAEETQYF

D: TRBD2
V: TRBV5-1
J: TRBJ2-7
size: .
DNA: TGCGCCAGCAGCTTACTAGCGGGATTTTCACTCGAGCAGTACTTC
CDR3: CASSLLAGFSLEQYF

D: .
V: TRBV6-1
J: TRBJ1-5
size: .
DNA: TGTGCCAGCCGATCAGGGGTTATTAGCAATCAGCCCCAGCATTTT
CDR3: CASRSGVISNQPQHF

D: TRBD2
V: TRBV2
J: TRBJ2-1
size: .
DNA: TGTGCCAGTCGAGAGCGGGGTGCTTCGGATGAGCAGTTCTTC
CDR3: CASRERGASDEQFF

D: .
V: TRBV6-4
J: TRBJ1-1
size: .
DNA: TGTGCCAGCAGTGTAACACGGAACACTGAAGCTTTCTTT
CDR3: CASSVTRNTEAFF

D: .
V: TRBV28
J: TRBJ2-3
size: .
DNA: TGTGCCAGCGTCAGGGGCGCCCCCACAGATACGCAGTATTTT
CDR3: CASVRGAPTDTQYF

D: .
V: TRBV7-9
J: TRBJ2-7
size: .
DNA: TGTGCCAGCAGCTTGGAGTGGTCGCCCGAGCAGTACTTC
CDR3: CASSLEWSPEQYF

D: .
V: TRBV6-6
J: TRBJ1-2
size: .
DNA: TGTGCCAGCAGTCACCCCCCGGGGGCGCGAGTCTATGGCTACACCTTC
CDR3: CASSHPPGARVYGYTF

D: TRBD2
V: TRBV7-8
J: TRBJ2-7
size: .
DNA: TGTGCCAGCAGCTTGAGGCGGGAGGGCGGCTACGAGCAGTACTTC
CDR3: CASSLRREGGYEQYF

D: .
V: TRBV5-8
J: TRBJ2-1
size: .
DNA: TGTGCCAGCAGCCTAAGACTGGGTGAGCAGTTCTTC
CDR3: CASSLRLGEQFF

D: TRBD1
V: TRBV5-1
J: TRBJ1-1
size: .
DNA: TGCGCCAGCAGCTTCGGGACAGGGTTAATGAACACTGAAGCTTTCTTT
CDR3: CASSFGTGLMNTEAFF

D: TRBD2
V: TRBV11-2
J: TRBJ2-1
size: .
DNA: TGTGCCAGCAGCTTACAGGCTAGCGGACACAATGAGCAGTTCTTC
CDR3: CASSLQASGHNEQFF

D: TRBD2
V: TRBV28
J: TRBJ2-3
size: .
DNA: TGTGCCAGCAGTGCCCCCTCAAGCGGGAGTGTTGATACGCAGTATTTT
CDR3: CASSAPSSGSVDTQYF

D: .
V: TRBV4-1
J: TRBJ2-7
size: .
DNA: TGCGCCAGCAGCCAAGACTGGGCCTACGAGCAGTACTTC
CDR3: CASSQDWAYEQYF

D: TRBD2
V: TRBV18
J: TRBJ2-2
size: .
DNA: TGTGCCAGCTCACCCAGGGCGTCTAGCGGGAACACCGGGGAGCTGTTTTTT
CDR3: CASSPRASSGNTGELFF

D: TRBD1
V: TRBV27
J: TRBJ1-5
size: .
DNA: TGTGCCAGCAGTTTAATTCAGGGGGGTAATCAGCCCCAGCATTTT
CDR3: CASSLIQGGNQPQHF

D: .
V: TRBV2
J: TRBJ1-2
size: .
DNA: TGTGCCAGCAGTGTAGGCGGGGTCGGGGGCTATGGCTACACCTTC
CDR3: CASSVGGVGGYGYTF

D: TRBD2
V: TRBV18
J: TRBJ2-1
size: .
DNA: TGTGCCAGCTCACGGGAACTAGCGGTAGACGGCAATGAGCAGTTCTTC
CDR3: CASSRELAVDGNEQFF

D: .
V: TRBV2
J: TRBJ2-5
size: .
DNA: TGTGCCAGCAGTGAGCTTAGTCTCCAAGAGACCCAGTACTTC
CDR3: CASSELSLQETQYF

D: TRBD2
V: TRBV5-1
J: TRBJ2-5
size: .
DNA: TGCGCCAGCAGCTTACGGACTAGCGTGGAGACCCAGTACTTC
CDR3: CASSLRTSVETQYF

D: .
V: TRBV2
J: TRBJ2-7
size: .
DNA: TGTGCCAGTTCAGGGGGAGGCTACGAGCAGTACTTC
CDR3: CASSGGGYEQYF

D: .
V: TRBV28
J: TRBJ2-3
size: .
DNA: TGTGCCAGCAGTTTAGGGCAGGGAGTGGATACGCAGTATTTT
CDR3: CASSLGQGVDTQYF

D: .
V: TRBV6-5
J: TRBJ2-7
size: .
DNA: TGTGCCAGCAGTTACGGGAACCCTAGCGTCGAGCAGTACTTC
CDR3: CASSYGNPSVEQYF

D: .
V: TRBV15
J: TRBJ1-5
size: .
DNA: TGTGCCACCGGAAGGAATCAGCCCCAGCATTTT
CDR3: CATGRNQPQHF

D: .
V: TRBV19
J: TRBJ1-1
size: .
DNA: TGTGCCAGTAGGGACATAGTCACCGGGTGGACTGAAGCTTTCTTT
CDR3: CASRDIVTGWTEAFF

D: .
V: TRBV19
J: TRBJ2-7
size: .
DNA: TGTGCCAGTAGTATGGGCGACAAGCGCTACGAGCAGTACTTC
CDR3: CASSMGDKRYEQYF

D: .
V: TRBV6-6
J: TRBJ2-1
size: .
DNA: TGTGCCAGCAGAAACCGAGACAATGAGCAGTTCTTC
CDR3: CASRNRDNEQFF

D: TRBD1
V: TRBV5-1
J: TRBJ2-2
size: once
DNA: TGCGCCAGCAGCTTAGCACAGGGGGCCTCGAACACCGGGGAGCTGTTTTTT
CDR3: CASSLAQGASNTGELFF

D: .
V: TRBV10-3
J: TRBJ2-3
size: .
DNA: TGTGCCATCAGTGACCCTGGGGTAGCGGTTGGTAGGGCAGATACGCAGTATTTT
CDR3: CAISDPGVAVGRADTQYF

D: .
V: TRBV19
J: TRBJ1-4
size: .
DNA: TGTGCCAGTAGTATAATTTACCGATCAACTAATGAAAAACTGTTTTTT
CDR3: CASSIIYRSTNEKLFF

D: TRBD2
V: TRBV28
J: TRBJ2-5
size: .
DNA: TGTGCCAGCATGGCGAGCGGGAGTCCCCAAGAGACCCAGTACTTC
CDR3: CASMASGSPQETQYF

D: .
V: TRBV2
J: TRBJ1-5
size: .
DNA: TGTGCCAGCTCTGGGATCCGGGATCAGCCCCAGCATTTT
CDR3: CASSGIRDQPQHF

D: .
V: TRBV28
J: TRBJ2-7
size: .
DNA: TGTGCCAGCAGTCCCGGGTCCGAGGTACACTTC
CDR3: CASSPGSEVHF

D: .
V: TRBV5-1
J: TRBJ1-2
size: .
DNA: TGCGCCAGCAGGGGAATAGTGGCGGATGGCTACACCTTC
CDR3: CASRGIVADGYTF

D: TRBD2
V: TRBV7-9
J: TRBJ2-7
size: .
DNA: TGTGCCAGCAGCTTAGGACTAGCGGGCAACTACGAGCAGTACTTC
CDR3: CASSLGLAGNYEQYF